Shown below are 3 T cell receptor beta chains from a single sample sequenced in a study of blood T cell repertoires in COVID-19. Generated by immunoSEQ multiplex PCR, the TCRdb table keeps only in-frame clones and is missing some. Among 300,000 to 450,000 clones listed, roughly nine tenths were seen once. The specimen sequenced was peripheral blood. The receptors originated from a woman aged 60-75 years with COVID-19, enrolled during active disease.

CDR3 sequence (DNA): TGTGCCAGCAGTGAAATCGGTTTCGGGGAAGGAGAAAAACTGTTTTTT. Amino acid sequence: CASSEIGFGEGEKLFF. This sequence joins TRBV6-1 and TRBJ1-4; no definite D call. Trimming pared 2 bases from V and 8 bases from J, leaving 18 bases between. CDR1 and CDR2 (germline): MNHNS, SASEGT. This CDR3 contains 16 residues.

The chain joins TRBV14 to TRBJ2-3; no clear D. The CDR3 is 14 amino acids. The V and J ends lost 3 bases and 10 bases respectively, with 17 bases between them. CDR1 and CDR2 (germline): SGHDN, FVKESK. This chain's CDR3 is CASSQANTIPSQYF. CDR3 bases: TGTGCCAGCAGCCAGGCTAATACTATCCCATCGCAGTATTTT.

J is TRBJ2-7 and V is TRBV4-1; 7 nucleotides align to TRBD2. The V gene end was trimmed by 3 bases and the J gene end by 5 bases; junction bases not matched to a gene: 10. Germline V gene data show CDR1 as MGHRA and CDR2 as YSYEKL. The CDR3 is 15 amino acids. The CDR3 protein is CASSQNRLAVDEQYF. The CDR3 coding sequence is TGCGCCAGCAGCCAGAATAGACTAGCTGTGGACGAGCAGTACTTC.